This section outlines one TCR beta chain sequence together with its context. This clone has just one count. Its specific antigen is unknown. No clone much larger than this one lies a single base away; base qualities are absent. The cohort was made up of approximately 700 healthy bone marrow donors. Cohort members were all nominally healthy when sampled, although unrecorded immune exposures were likely present. The donor was CMV seronegative and was included in the group of a few hundred seronegative cohort members. Each donor provided a peripheral blood sample, and peripheral blood mononuclear cells were used for TCR beta sequencing. Genomic DNA was extracted from the blood cell samples with the Qiagen DNeasy Blood Extraction Kit. The CDR3 runs 14 residues from the cysteine to the phenylalanine. The CDR3 DNA has 42 bases and is translated from base 1. The germline V gene encodes CDR1 MGHRA and CDR2 YSYEKL. V is reduced by 2 bases and J by 4 bases, leaving a spacing of 11 bases between them.

The data stem from a study of cytomegalovirus exposure and HLA in healthy donors (dated by TCRdb to between 2016 and 2019). For the study in its entirety: In an earlier analysis of some 610 of the donors, around 290 Gb of sequence data and some 100 million unique TCR beta sequences from about 179 million T cells were reported. Roughly 300 gigabases of sequencing data and 70 million to 95 million unique TCR sequences made up an early release that covered nearly 650 HLA-typed donors. Of the 300 to 450 genotyped donors, less than 85% were placed in the genetic ancestry cluster associated with self-reported Caucasian donors. The aim of the study was to test whether cataloging public T cell receptors could identify signatures of past pathogen exposure. The T cell repertoires of some 670 subjects were profiled by immunosequencing and related to cytomegalovirus serostatus. A separate validation cohort of 100 to 150 different subjects was used in addition to the roughly 620-subject first cohort. To predict cytomegalovirus infection status, the study brought together high-throughput TCR immunosequencing, statistical association of individual TCRs with disease status, and machine learning. To study patterns of TCR occurrence, a later analysis re-analyzed previously published TCR beta repertoires from around 660 donors and added high-resolution HLA genotyping. Rather than using new phenotypic data, the later analysis identified candidate immune exposures from TCR beta sequences and from how often those sequences occurred across donors. An earlier analysis of some 500 of the donors applied high-throughput TCR beta sequencing to assess whether each TCR beta V gene segment acted as functional or pseudogenic. Alongside the repertoire data, information on donor age, sex, ethnicity and CMV serostatus was compiled. Genome-wide SNP genotypes for about 65% of the 666 donors were used in a later genetic analysis, which treated that subset as a discovery cohort. All discovery cohort repertoires had been generated on a single sequencing platform. Class I and class II HLA loci were covered by the typing at four-digit resolution. Typing coverage differed by locus: A, B, C, DRB1 and DQB1 were typed in roughly 620-640 donors, DQA1 in about 550, DPA1 in 600 to 610, and DPB1 in just under 490. A handful of DR-DQ haplotypes were handled as single units for association and clustering because linkage in the cohort was strong. Among several hundred genotyped donors of the cohort, an average of about 240,000 unique TCR beta nucleotide sequences was sequenced per donor, of which about 20% were non-productive. General conclusions and limits of the study: This cohort had only TCR beta chains sequenced, and the lack of alpha or paired-chain data limited which features could be detected. In a later analysis, several top co-occurrence clusters were reported to appear linked to parvovirus B19, influenza, CMV and Epstein-Barr virus. V-gene and J-gene trimming of TCR beta chains was associated with a missense DCLRE1C variant in a later genetic analysis, and the association was replicated in an independent cohort. Strong co-occurrence of HLA alleles, especially DR and DQ, made assigning TCR associations to individual alleles difficult. A further reported finding was that TCR beta sequences accurately predicted the HLA-A and HLA-B alleles for most subjects in the first cohort. Most CMV-associated TCR beta chains appeared to be HLA-restricted in a later analysis, and the HLA associations seemed to be driven largely by CMV exposure. In an earlier analysis of several hundred of the donors, most TCR beta V segments were observed in productive rearrangements about 87% or about 30% of the time, broadly matching IMGT annotations. In a later analysis, TCR association rates were found to vary across HLA loci, with the most associated TCRs seen for DRB1 alleles and the fewest for HLA-C alleles. Because the 87-base-pair reads could not distinguish some IMGT-functional V segments, including TRBV6-2 and TRBV6-3, those segments were excluded. Because HLA typing was unavailable for some donors at each locus, only the typed subset was used in association tests. Compared with equally common non-associated chains, HLA-associated TCR beta chains in a later analysis were more clonally expanded and had lower generation probabilities. The presence/absence analyses assumed that sequencing depth was roughly uniform across donors, and that assumption may not be true. A total of about 180 TCR beta chains were listed by the study as associated with cytomegalovirus. In a later analysis, over 15,000 TCR beta sequences were associated with specific HLA alleles at a false discovery rate of 0.05. The authors suggested that the approach could potentially be generalized to other disease states and immunological phenotypes. Compared with the approximately 600-donor mean, donors in an Asian-associated ancestry cluster had fewer N-insertions in productive TCRs, according to a later genetic analysis. Linkage disequilibrium might explain the correlated functional status among segregating V segments, but an unknown experimental factor could not be excluded. Because counts were too low, 15 to 20 rarely observed V segments, including chromosome 9 orphons, were left out of the earlier analysis of a few hundred of the donors. The only immune exposure information available for the cohort was CMV serostatus. The classifier was reported to diagnose cytomegalovirus status with high specificity and sensitivity in both the original and validation cohorts. Across donors, most TCR sequences were observed very rarely, whereas some public TCRs were present in many individuals. The sequencing pipeline was judged likely to have produced a cluster of highly shared sequence variants as a technical artifact. A few of the identified cytomegalovirus-associated TCR beta chains were confirmed in vitro to be specific for cytomegalovirus antigens.

Libraries were made using the immunoSEQ multiplex PCR assay. For the multiplex PCR, a mixture combining 60 forward primers for TCR Vbeta segments and 13 reverse primers for TCR Jbeta segments was used. The CDR3 region of rearranged TCR beta genes was amplified from genomic DNA with a multiplex PCR assay. The amplified TCR beta libraries were sequenced on the Illumina HiSeq System as 87-base-pair reads. Per the source publication's procedure: In a later analysis, around 80 million unique TCR beta chains were counted across the approximately 620 repertoires, and roughly 11 million of these chains were shared by at least two donors. Raw reads were error-corrected and collapsed into unique sequences by a nearest-neighbor algorithm in which closely related sequences were merged to remove PCR and sequencing errors. V, D and J gene segments were assigned by aligning CDR3 sequences to IMGT reference sequences. Each retained sequence needed at least a six-nucleotide match to both a V gene segment and a J gene segment. A rearrangement counted as productive if the CDR3 had no stop codons and remained in frame with V and J, and every other rearrangement counted as non-productive. Following IMGT convention, CDR3 was defined as the stretch from the second conserved V-encoded cysteine to the conserved J-encoded phenylalanine. In an earlier analysis of 500 to 650 of the donors, sequences lacking an unambiguous match to a single V gene segment were excluded. An earlier analysis of 500 to 700 of the donors classified V segments as functional when productive rearrangements were above 56.7% and as segregating when the standard deviation between donors was above 5%. A statistical classification framework was developed to diagnose cytomegalovirus status using the catalog of TCR beta chain sequences. In a later analysis, V and J genes were assigned by comparing TCR nucleotide sequences against IMGT/GENE-DB human TR gene sequences. A later analysis assigned CDR3 sequences and most-parsimonious VDJ recombination scenarios with the TCRdist pipeline. In a later analysis, every TCR beta chain was defined by the combination of its CDR3 amino acid sequence and its V-gene family, and reads without a unique V-gene family were dropped. In a later analysis, a few hundred highly shared, low-generation-probability nucleotide sequences were removed to address suspected cross-contamination and a sequencing artifact. A later analysis calculated a clonal expansion index for each public chain from normalized within-repertoire ranks of inferred template counts. In a later analysis, generation probabilities were computed using a VDJ recombination model fitted to out-of-frame rearrangements, and the results were checked against IGoR. In a later analysis, TCR-TCR, TCR-HLA and TCR-CMV co-occurrence was scored with hypergeometric tests, and a repertoire-size bias correction was applied to TCR pairs. A later analysis estimated false discovery rates by permuting HLA or CMV assignments 20 times. A later analysis grouped co-occurring TCRs with DBSCAN, adding TCRdist sequence similarity when clustering within HLA-allele-positive subsets. For co-occurrence clustering, repertoires with fewer than 30,000 or more than 120,000 public chains were excluded, along with about five repertoires with anomalous nucleotide sharing. In TCRdb, the immuneACCESS table is reduced to in-frame sequences with V and J assigned. These tables do not hold every clone; where another copy was compared, an unresolved V gene accounts for under half, and the others remain unexplained. The DNA gave D and trimming, while V, J and clone size come from that table. A total of approximately 180,000 clones appear in this sample, 81% of them only once. The ten biggest clones cover around 2.2% of the sample.

The sequence joins TRBV4-1 to TRBJ1-2; a tentative D match to TRBD1 spans 5 bases. Sample: PBMCs. The sequence derives from a woman aged 30 to 39 in good health and CMV-seronegative. The CDR3: CASSQIQESYGYTF. The DNA sequence is as follows: TGCGCCAGCAGCCAAATACAGGAGAGCTATGGCTACACCTTC.